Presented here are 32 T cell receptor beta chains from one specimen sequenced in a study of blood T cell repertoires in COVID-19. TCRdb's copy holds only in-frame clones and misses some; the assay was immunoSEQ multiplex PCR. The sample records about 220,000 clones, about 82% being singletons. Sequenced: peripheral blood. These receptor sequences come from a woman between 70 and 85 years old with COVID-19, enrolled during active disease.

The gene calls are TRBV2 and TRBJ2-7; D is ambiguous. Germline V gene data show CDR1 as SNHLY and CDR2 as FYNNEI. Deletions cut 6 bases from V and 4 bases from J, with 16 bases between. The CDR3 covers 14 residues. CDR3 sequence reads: CASSDDKVGYEQYF. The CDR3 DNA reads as TGTGCCAGCAGCGATGACAAGGTCGGTTACGAGCAGTACTTC.

Here the CDR3 DNA reads TGTGCCAGCAGCGCGACTAGCGGGAGTTGGGAGACCCAGTACTTC. Its protein is CASSATSGSWETQYF. The chain carries TRBV7-9 and TRBJ2-5; 12 positions agree with TRBD2. The germline V gene encodes CDR1 SEHNR and CDR2 FQNEAQ (reference sequence). This CDR3 is built from 15 residues. Trimming removed 5 bases from V and 5 bases from J; junction bases left unmatched: 6.

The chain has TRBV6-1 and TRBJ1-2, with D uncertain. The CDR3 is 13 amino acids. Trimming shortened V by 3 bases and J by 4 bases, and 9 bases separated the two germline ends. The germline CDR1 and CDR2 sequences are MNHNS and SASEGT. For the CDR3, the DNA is TGTGCCAGCAGTGACCGACTGGGCTATGGCTACACCTTC. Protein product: CASSDRLGYGYTF.

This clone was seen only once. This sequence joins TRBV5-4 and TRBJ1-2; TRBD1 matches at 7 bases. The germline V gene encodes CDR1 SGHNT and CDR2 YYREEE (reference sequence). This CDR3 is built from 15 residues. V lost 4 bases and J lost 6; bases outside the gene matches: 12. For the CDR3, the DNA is TGTGCCAGCAGCCAAAATACTGACAGGGTCCATGGCTACACCTTC. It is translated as CASSQNTDRVHGYTF.

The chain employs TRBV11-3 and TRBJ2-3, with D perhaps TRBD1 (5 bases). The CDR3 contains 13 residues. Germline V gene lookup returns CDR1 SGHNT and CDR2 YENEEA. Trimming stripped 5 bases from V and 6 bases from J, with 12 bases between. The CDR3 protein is CASSPTGFDTQYF. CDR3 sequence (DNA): TGTGCCAGCAGCCCAACAGGTTTTGATACGCAGTATTTT.

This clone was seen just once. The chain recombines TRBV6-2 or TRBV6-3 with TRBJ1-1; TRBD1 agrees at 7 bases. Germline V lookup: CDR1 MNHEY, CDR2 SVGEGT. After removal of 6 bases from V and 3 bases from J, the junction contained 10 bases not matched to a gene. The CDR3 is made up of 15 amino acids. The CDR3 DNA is TGTGCCAGCAGCCCCCGGTCACAGGGGTACACTGAAGCTTTCTTT. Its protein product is CASSPRSQGYTEAFF.

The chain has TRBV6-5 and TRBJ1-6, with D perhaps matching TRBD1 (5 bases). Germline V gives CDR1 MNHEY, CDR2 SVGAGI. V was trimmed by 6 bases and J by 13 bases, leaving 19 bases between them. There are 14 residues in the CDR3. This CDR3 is CASSIVSGLIPLHF. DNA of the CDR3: TGTGCCAGCAGCATCGTCTCGGGACTTATCCCCCTCCACTTT.

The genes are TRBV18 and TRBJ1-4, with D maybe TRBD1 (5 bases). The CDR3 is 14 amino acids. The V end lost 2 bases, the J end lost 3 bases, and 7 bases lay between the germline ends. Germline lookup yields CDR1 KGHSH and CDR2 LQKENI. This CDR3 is CASSPGQANEKLFF. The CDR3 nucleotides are TGTGCCAGCTCACCAGGACAAGCTAATGAAAAACTGTTTTTT.

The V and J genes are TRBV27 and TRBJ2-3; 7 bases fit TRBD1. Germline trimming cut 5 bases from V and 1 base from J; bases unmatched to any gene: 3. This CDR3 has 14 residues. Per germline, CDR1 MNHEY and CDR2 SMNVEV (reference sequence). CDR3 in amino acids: CASSPDRGTDTQYF. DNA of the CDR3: TGTGCCAGCAGTCCAGACAGGGGCACAGATACGCAGTATTTT.

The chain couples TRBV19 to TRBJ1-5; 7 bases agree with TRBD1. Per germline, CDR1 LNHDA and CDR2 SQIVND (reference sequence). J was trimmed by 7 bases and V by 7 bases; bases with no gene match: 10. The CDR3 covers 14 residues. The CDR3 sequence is CASNLGQWGQPQHF. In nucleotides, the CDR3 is TGTGCCAGTAACTTGGGACAGTGGGGCCAGCCCCAGCATTTT.

CDR3 DNA: TGTGCCAGCAGCCCGGTGGGGACAGAAGAGACCCAGTACTTC. It translates to CASSPVGTEETQYF. The rearrangement uses TRBV5-4 and TRBJ2-5; 7 bases are shared with TRBD1. CDR3 length: 14 amino acids. CDR1 and CDR2 (germline): SGHNT, YYREEE (reference sequence). With V trimmed by 4 bases and J by 3 bases, 6 bases remained unmatched.

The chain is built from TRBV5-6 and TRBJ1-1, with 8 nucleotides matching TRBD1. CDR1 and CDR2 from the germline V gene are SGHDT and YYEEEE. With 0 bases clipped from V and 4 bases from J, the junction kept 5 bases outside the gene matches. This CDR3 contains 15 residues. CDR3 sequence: CASSLVQGAATEAFF. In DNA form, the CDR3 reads TGTGCCAGCAGCTTGGTTCAGGGGGCGGCCACTGAAGCTTTCTTT.

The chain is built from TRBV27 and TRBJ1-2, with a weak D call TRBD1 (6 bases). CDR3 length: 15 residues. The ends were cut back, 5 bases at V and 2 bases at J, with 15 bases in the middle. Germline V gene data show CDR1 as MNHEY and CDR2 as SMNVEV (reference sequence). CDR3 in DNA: TGTGCCAGCAGTCCGGAGACAGGATTGAACTATGGCTACACCTTC. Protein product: CASSPETGLNYGYTF.

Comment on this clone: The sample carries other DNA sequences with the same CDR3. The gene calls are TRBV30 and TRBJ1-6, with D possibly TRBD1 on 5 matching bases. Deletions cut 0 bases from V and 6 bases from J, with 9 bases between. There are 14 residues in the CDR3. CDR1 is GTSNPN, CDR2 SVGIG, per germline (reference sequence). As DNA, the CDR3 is TGTGCCTGGAGTGTAAGCCAGGGTAATTCACCCCTCCACTTT. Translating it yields CAWSVSQGNSPLHF.

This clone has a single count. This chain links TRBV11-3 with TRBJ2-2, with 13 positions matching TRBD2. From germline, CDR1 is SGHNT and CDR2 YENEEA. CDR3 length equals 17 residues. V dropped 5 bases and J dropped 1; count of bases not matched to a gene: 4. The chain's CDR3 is CASSTRTSGRNTGELFF. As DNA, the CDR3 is TGTGCCAGCAGCACCCGGACTAGCGGGAGGAACACCGGGGAGCTGTTTTTT.

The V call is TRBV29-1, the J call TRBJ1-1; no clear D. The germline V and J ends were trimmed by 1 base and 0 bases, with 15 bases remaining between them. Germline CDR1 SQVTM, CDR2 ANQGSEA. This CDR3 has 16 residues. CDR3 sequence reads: CSVEAPARGVNTEAFF. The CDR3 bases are TGCAGCGTTGAAGCCCCCGCCCGGGGAGTGAACACTGAAGCTTTCTTT.

Written as DNA, the CDR3 is TGTGCCAGCCTAGAGGGGGTTCCCCCCCCCTCCTACTACACCTTC. Protein sequence: CASLEGVPPPSYYTF. This chain joins TRBV21-1 and TRBJ1-2; the table's D call, TRBD1, has no DNA check behind it. TRBV21-1 corresponds to a pseudogene. This CDR3 is built from 15 residues.

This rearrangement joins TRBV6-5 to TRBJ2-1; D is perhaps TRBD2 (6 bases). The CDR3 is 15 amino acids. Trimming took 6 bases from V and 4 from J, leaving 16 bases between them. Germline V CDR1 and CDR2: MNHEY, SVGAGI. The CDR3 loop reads CASRGVGEAYNEQFF. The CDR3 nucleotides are TGTGCCAGCAGGGGGGTCGGGGAGGCTTACAATGAGCAGTTCTTC.

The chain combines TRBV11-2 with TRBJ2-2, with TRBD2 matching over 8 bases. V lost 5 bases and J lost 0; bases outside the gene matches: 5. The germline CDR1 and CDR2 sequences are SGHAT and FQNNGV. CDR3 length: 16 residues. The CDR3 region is CASSPRGGSNTGELFF. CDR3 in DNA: TGTGCCAGCAGCCCCCGGGGGGGATCGAACACCGGGGAGCTGTTTTTT.

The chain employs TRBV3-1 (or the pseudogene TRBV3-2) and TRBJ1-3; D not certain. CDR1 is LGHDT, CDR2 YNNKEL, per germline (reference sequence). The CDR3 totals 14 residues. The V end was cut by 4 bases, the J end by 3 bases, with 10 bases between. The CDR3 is CASSPRRDGNTIYF. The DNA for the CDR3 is TGTGCCAGCAGCCCTAGGAGGGATGGAAACACCATATATTTT.

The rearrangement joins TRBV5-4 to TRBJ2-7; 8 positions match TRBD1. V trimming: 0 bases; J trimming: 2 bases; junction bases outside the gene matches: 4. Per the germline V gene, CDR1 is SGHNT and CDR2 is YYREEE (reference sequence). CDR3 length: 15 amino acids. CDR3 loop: CASSLDQGAPYEQYF. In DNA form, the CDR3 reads TGTGCCAGCAGCTTGGACCAGGGGGCCCCCTACGAGCAGTACTTC.

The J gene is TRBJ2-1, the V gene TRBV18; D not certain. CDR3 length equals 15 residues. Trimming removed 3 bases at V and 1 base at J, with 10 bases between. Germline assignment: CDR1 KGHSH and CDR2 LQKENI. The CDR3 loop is CASSPGERSYNEQFF. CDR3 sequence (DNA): TGTGCCAGCTCACCCGGAGAACGGTCCTACAATGAGCAGTTCTTC.

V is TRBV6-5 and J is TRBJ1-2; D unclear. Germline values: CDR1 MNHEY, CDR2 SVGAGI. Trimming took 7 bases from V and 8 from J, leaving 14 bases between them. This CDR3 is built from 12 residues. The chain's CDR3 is CASTAGHAGYTF. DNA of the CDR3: TGTGCCAGCACGGCGGGTCACGCGGGCTACACCTTC.

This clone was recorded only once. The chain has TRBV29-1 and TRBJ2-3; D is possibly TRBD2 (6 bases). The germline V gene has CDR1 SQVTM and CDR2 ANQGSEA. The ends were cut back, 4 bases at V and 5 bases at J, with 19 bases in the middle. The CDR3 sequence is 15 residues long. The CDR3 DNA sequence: TGCAGCGTTGTGGGCGGGACCTTCGCGGGAGATACGCAGTATTTT. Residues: CSVVGGTFAGDTQYF.

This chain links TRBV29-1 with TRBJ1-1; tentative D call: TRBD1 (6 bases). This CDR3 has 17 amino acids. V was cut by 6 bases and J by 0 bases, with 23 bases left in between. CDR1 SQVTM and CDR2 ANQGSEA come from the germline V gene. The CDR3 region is CSVGTPFRTAMNTEAFF. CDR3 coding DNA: TGCAGCGTAGGCACCCCGTTTAGGACAGCCATGAACACTGAAGCTTTCTTT.

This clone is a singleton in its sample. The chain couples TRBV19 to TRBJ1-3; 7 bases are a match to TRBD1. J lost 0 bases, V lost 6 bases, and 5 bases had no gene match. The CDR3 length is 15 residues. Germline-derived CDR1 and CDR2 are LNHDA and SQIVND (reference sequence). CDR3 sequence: CASRPGQSSGNTIYF. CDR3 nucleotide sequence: TGTGCCAGTAGGCCGGGACAGAGCTCTGGAAACACCATATATTTT.

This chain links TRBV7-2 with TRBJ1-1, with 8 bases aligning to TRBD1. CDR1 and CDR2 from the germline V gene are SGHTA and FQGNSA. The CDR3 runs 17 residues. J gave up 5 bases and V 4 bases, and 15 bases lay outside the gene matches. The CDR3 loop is CASSSEWAGQGGTEAFF. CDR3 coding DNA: TGTGCCAGCAGCTCAGAATGGGCAGGACAGGGCGGGACTGAAGCTTTCTTT.

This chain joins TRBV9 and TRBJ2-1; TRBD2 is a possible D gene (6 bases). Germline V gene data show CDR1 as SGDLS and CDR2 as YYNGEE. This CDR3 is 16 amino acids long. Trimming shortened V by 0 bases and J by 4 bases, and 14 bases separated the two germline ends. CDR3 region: CASSVVGSGKYNEQFF. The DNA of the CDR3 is TGTGCCAGCAGCGTAGTTGGTAGCGGAAAATACAATGAGCAGTTCTTC.

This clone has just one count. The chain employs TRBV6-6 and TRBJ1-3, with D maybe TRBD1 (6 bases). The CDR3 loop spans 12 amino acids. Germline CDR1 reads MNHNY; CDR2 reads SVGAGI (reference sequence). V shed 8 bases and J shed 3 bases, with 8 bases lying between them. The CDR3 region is CASSGVGNTIYF. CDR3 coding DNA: TGTGCCAGCTCAGGGGTTGGAAACACCATATATTTT.

The CDR3 loop reads CASSSQGRGSNGYTF. Here the CDR3 DNA reads TGTGCCAGCAGTTCCCAGGGGAGAGGGAGTAATGGCTACACCTTC. The V call is TRBV27, the J call TRBJ1-2; tentatively, D is TRBD1 (6 bases). With 4 bases removed from V and 6 bases from J, the gap between germline ends came to 18 bases. The CDR3 extends over 15 amino acids. The germline V gene encodes CDR1 MNHEY and CDR2 SMNVEV (reference sequence).

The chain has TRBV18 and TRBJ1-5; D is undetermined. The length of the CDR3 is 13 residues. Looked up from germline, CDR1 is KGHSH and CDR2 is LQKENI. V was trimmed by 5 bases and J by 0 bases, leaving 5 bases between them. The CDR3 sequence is CASSELSNQPQHF. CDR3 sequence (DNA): TGTGCCAGCTCAGAGCTTAGCAATCAGCCCCAGCATTTT.

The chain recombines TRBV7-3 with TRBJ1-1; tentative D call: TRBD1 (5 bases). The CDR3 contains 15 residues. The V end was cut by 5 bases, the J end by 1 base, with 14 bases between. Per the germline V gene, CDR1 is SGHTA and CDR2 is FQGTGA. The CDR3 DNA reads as TGTGCCAGCAGCCAACACGGGGGGGAGAACACTGAAGCTTTCTTT. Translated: CASSQHGGENTEAFF.